The 30 T cell receptor beta chains listed next were all sequenced from one sample in a study of cytomegalovirus exposure and HLA in healthy donors. Primers: 60 Vbeta forward and 13 Jbeta reverse. Sequencing was performed with immunoSEQ multiplex PCR; in TCRdb, only in-frame clones are kept and a portion is missing. The sample includes 150,000 or so clones, almost 85% seen only once; the top ten take approximately 1.3%. Sequencing used PBMCs. These receptors came from a man under 40 in good health and CMV-seropositive.

The V gene is TRBV5-1, the J gene TRBJ2-7; D is perhaps TRBD1 (6 bases). CDR1 and CDR2 from the germline V gene are SGHRS and YFSETQ. The CDR3 has 12 residues. The V end was cut by 4 bases, the J end by 10 bases, with 15 bases between. CDR3 sequence (DNA): TGCGCCAGCAGCCTGTCACGGGACAAACAGTACTTC. This codes for CASSLSRDKQYF.

J is TRBJ1-6 and V is TRBV27, with D perhaps TRBD1 (5 bases). The CDR3 loop spans 17 amino acids. V lost 5 bases, J lost 3 bases, and 17 bases lay in between. CDR1 is MNHEY and CDR2 is SMNVEV in the germline V gene (reference sequence). The DNA of the CDR3 is TGTGCCAGCAGTCTTTCCTCAGGGTCGGTCTATAATTCACCCCTCCACTTT. Translated: CASSLSSGSVYNSPLHF.

The genes are TRBV19 and TRBJ2-7; 7 nucleotides match TRBD1. Germline V lookup: CDR1 LNHDA, CDR2 SQIVND (reference sequence). The CDR3 covers 16 residues. Trimming took 5 bases from V and 0 from J; bases not matched to a gene: 10. The CDR3 DNA reads TGTGCCAGTAGTCCCCAGACAGGGCATTCCTCCTACGAGCAGTACTTC. Translated, it gives CASSPQTGHSSYEQYF.

This chain uses TRBV7-9 with TRBJ2-5, with D maybe TRBD2 (5 bases). The CDR3 runs to 15 residues. With 4 bases removed from V and 5 bases from J, the gap between germline ends came to 17 bases. Germline CDR1 and CDR2: SEHNR and FQNEAQ (reference sequence). CDR3 bases: TGTGCCAGCAGCTCCCCCCTTAACCCGGGGGAGACCCAGTACTTC. This gives the protein CASSSPLNPGETQYF.

V is TRBV4-2 and J is TRBJ1-4, with 7 bases identical to TRBD1. The CDR3 covers 15 residues. Germline CDR1 reads LGHNA; CDR2 reads YNFKEQ. V lost 3 bases and J lost 8; bases outside the gene matches: 9. In DNA, the CDR3 is TGTGCCAGCAGCCAGAGCCGGGACAGTAGGGAAAAACTGTTTTTT. This translates into CASSQSRDSREKLFF.

V gene TRBV5-1 combines with J gene TRBJ2-1; 13 bases fit TRBD2. V lost 4 bases to trimming and J lost 7 bases; unmatched junction nucleotides: 5. Germline assignment: CDR1 SGHRS and CDR2 YFSETQ. This CDR3 has 15 residues. The CDR3 nucleotides are TGCGCCAGCAGCGTGACTAGCGGGGGGCTAAATGAGCAGTTCTTC. Protein: CASSVTSGGLNEQFF. Supplemented by reference TRBV5-1 and TRBJ2-1, the full variable domain reads KAGVTQTPRYLIKTRGQQVTLSCSPISGHRSVSWYQQTPGQGLQFLFEYFSETQRNKGNFPGRFSGRQFSNSRSEMNVSTLELGDSALYLCASSVTSGGLNEQFFGPGTRLTVL.

The chain joins TRBV15 to TRBJ1-5; D unresolved. The V end was cut by 0 bases, the J end by 0 bases, with 6 bases between. CDR1 and CDR2 (germline): LNHNV, YYDKDF (reference sequence). This CDR3 comprises 15 residues. The CDR3 DNA reads as TGTGCCACCAGCAGAGATAGGAGTAGCAATCAGCCCCAGCATTTT. It translates to CATSRDRSSNQPQHF.

The chain joins TRBV7-2 to TRBJ1-2; tentatively, D is TRBD1 (5 bases). The CDR3 length is 12 residues. CDR1 SGHTA and CDR2 FQGNSA come from the germline V gene. V was clipped by 4 bases and J by 3 bases, with 6 bases between them. The DNA for the CDR3 is TGTGCCAGCAGCTGGGGGGACTATGGCTACACCTTC. Translation: CASSWGDYGYTF.

The chain links TRBV19 to TRBJ2-3; D gene uncertain. Germline CDR1 and CDR2: LNHDA and SQIVND (reference sequence). The V end lost 0 bases, the J end lost 0 bases, and 4 bases lay between the germline ends. This CDR3 contains 14 residues. The CDR3 region is CASSIDLSTDTQYF. The CDR3 region has the DNA TGTGCCAGTAGTATAGATCTTAGCACAGATACGCAGTATTTT.

The chain employs TRBV30 and TRBJ2-1; perhaps TRBD1 as D (6 bases). Germline V gene data show CDR1 as GTSNPN and CDR2 as SVGIG (reference sequence). The CDR3 covers 14 residues. The ends were cut back, 2 bases at V and 10 bases at J, with 18 bases in the middle. The CDR3 is CAWSLQGPQEEQFF. The CDR3 bases are TGTGCCTGGAGTCTCCAGGGGCCCCAGGAGGAGCAGTTCTTC.

V usage is TRBV9 and J usage is TRBJ1-5; tentative D call: TRBD1 (6 bases). CDR1 is SGDLS and CDR2 is YYNGEE in the germline V gene. This CDR3 spans 15 amino acids. V lost 0 bases, J lost 5 bases, and 12 bases lay in between. The CDR3 spells CASSVGGQKDQPQHF. CDR3 DNA: TGTGCCAGCAGCGTAGGGGGGCAGAAAGATCAGCCCCAGCATTTT.

This chain links TRBV20-1 with TRBJ1-2; TRBD1 is a possible D gene (6 bases). The germline V gene encodes CDR1 DFQATT and CDR2 SNEGSKA (reference sequence). Trimming cost V 6 bases and J 8 bases, with 13 bases left between them. The CDR3 totals 11 residues. The CDR3 DNA follows: TGCAGTGCGACCCAGGGGAACGGCTACACCTTC. As protein: CSATQGNGYTF.

This chain connects TRBV19 to TRBJ2-2, with a tentative D call TRBD2 (5 bases). Germline V gene sequence: CDR1 LNHDA, CDR2 SQIVND (reference sequence). With 7 bases removed from V and 3 bases from J, the gap between germline ends came to 12 bases. The CDR3 extends over 14 amino acids. CDR3 amino acids: CASTPGLYTGELFF. The CDR3 DNA is TGTGCCAGTACCCCCGGACTGTACACCGGGGAGCTGTTTTTT.

With respect to this clone: Compared with germline, one end of the junction differs, possibly owing to a read error. The J gene is TRBJ2-3, the V gene TRBV27; no firm D call. The CDR3 contains 15 residues. CDR1 and CDR2 (germline): MNHEY, SMNVEV (reference sequence). DNA of the CDR3: TGTGCCAGCAGTTACGCTACGTCTGGCACAGATACGCAGTGTTTT. It encodes CASSYATSGTDTQCF.

The chain is built from TRBV27 and TRBJ1-4; 8 bases fit TRBD1. The CDR3 has 16 amino acids. Germline V gene lookup returns CDR1 MNHEY and CDR2 SMNVEV (reference sequence). J gave up 8 bases and V 5 bases, and 13 bases lay outside the gene matches. The CDR3 coding sequence is TGTGCCAGCAGTACCGATCGACAGGGGTTGGGGGAAAAACTGTTTTTT. Protein product: CASSTDRQGLGEKLFF.

This chain links TRBV7-8 with TRBJ1-1; 10 bases are a match to TRBD1. This CDR3 has 15 amino acids. CDR1 is SGHVS, CDR2 FQNEAQ, per germline. Trimming at V came to 3 bases and at J to 5 bases, leaving 6 bases not matched to a gene. In DNA, the CDR3 is TGTGCCAGCAGCTTGGGGACAGGGGATGGTACTGAAGCTTTCTTT. Translation gives CASSLGTGDGTEAFF.

The chain employs TRBV18 and TRBJ2-1, with 9 bases matching TRBD1. The CDR3 has 13 residues. J gave up 7 bases and V 3 bases, and 1 base lay outside the gene matches. Germline lookup yields CDR1 KGHSH and CDR2 LQKENI. The CDR3 here is CASSPGQGNEQFF. The CDR3 bases are TGTGCCAGCTCACCGGGACAGGGAAATGAGCAGTTCTTC.

The chain links TRBV7-9 to TRBJ1-1; 7 bases map to TRBD1. Germline loops: CDR1 SEHNR, CDR2 FQNEAQ (reference sequence). The CDR3 length is 16 residues. The V and J ends lost 4 bases and 6 bases, in that order; junction bases with no gene match: 14. DNA of the CDR3: TGTGCCAGCAGCTCGGGACAGACCCCTGGGGTACCTGAAGCTTTCTTT. Translation gives CASSSGQTPGVPEAFF.

CDR3 bases: TGTGCCAGCAGCTTGGAGGGGTATAATTCACCCCTCCACTTT. It codes for CASSLEGYNSPLHF. V and J are TRBV5-4 and TRBJ1-6; TRBD1 might be the D (5 bases). V was shortened by 0 bases and J by 4 bases, with 5 bases between the two germline ends. The CDR3 runs to 14 residues. Germline CDR1 is SGHNT and CDR2 is YYREEE (reference sequence).

In this sample, this clone turned up a few times. CDR3 bases: TGTGCCAGCAGTTCACAGGGGTTCACTGAAGCTTTCTTT. Translating it yields CASSSQGFTEAFF. The J gene is TRBJ1-1, the V gene TRBV7-3, with TRBD1 identical over 7 bases. There are 13 residues in the CDR3. Per germline, CDR1 SGHTA and CDR2 FQGTGA. The ends lost 6 bases at V and 4 bases at J; junction bases unmatched: 5. Supplemented by reference TRBV7-3 and TRBJ1-1, the full variable domain reads GAGVSQTPSNKVTEKGKYVELRCDPISGHTALYWYRQSLGQGPEFLIYFQGTGAADDSGLPNDRFFAVRPEGSVSTLKIQRTERGDSAVYLCASSSQGFTEAFFGQGTRLTVV.

This rearrangement joins TRBV27 to TRBJ1-2, with 8 nucleotides matching TRBD1. The length of the CDR3 is 15 residues. Germline V gene data show CDR1 as MNHEY and CDR2 as SMNVEV (reference sequence). J gave up 8 bases and V 1 base, and 9 bases lay outside the gene matches. In nucleotides, the CDR3 is TGTGCCAGCAGTTTATTTGCAGGGACAGGAATCGGCTACACCTTC. Translating gives CASSLFAGTGIGYTF.

CDR3 in amino acids: CASSSGSGTEAFF. The CDR3 DNA reads TGTGCCAGTAGTTCTGGGAGTGGAACTGAAGCTTTCTTT. The chain is built from TRBV19 and TRBJ1-1; the D is unclear. CDR1 is LNHDA and CDR2 is SQIVND in the germline V gene (reference sequence). V lost 5 bases and J lost 5, with 12 bases in between. This CDR3 contains 13 residues.

The CDR3 nucleotides read TGTGCCAGTTCCCCGAGGGGGGGACGGGAGACCCAGTACTTC. Its protein product is CASSPRGGRETQYF. The chain has TRBV13 and TRBJ2-5, with TRBD2 as a possible D gene (7 bases). Trimming stripped 9 bases from V and 5 bases from J, with 19 bases between. Germline-derived CDR1 and CDR2 are PRHDT and FYEKMQ (reference sequence). The CDR3 covers 14 residues.

The CDR3 here is CSVGRGGSSYNEQFF. CDR3 sequence (DNA): TGCAGCGTGGGGCGGGGGGGCAGCTCCTACAATGAGCAGTTCTTC. The chain is built from TRBV29-1 and TRBJ2-1; 9 nucleotides match TRBD2. The CDR3 extends over 15 amino acids. Germline loops: CDR1 SQVTM, CDR2 ANQGSEA. Trimming took 6 bases from V and 0 from J; bases not matched to a gene: 6.

This chain joins TRBV11-3 and TRBJ1-4; D might be TRBD1 (6 bases). Looked up from germline, CDR1 is SGHNT and CDR2 is YENEEA. This CDR3 comprises 15 residues. V was pared by 2 bases and J by 5 bases, with 12 bases between. The CDR3: CASSLFEGENEKLFF. CDR3 coding DNA: TGTGCCAGCAGCTTATTTGAGGGGGAGAATGAAAAACTGTTTTTT.

The V call is TRBV6-6, the J call TRBJ2-7, with 13 bases aligning to TRBD2. The CDR3 is made up of 15 amino acids. V was clipped by 8 bases and J by 5 bases; unmatched bases: 9. CDR1 is MNHNY and CDR2 is SVGAGI in the germline V gene (reference sequence). This chain's CDR3 is CASLTSGGAPNEQYF. The CDR3 DNA sequence: TGTGCCAGCCTAACTAGCGGGGGGGCCCCCAACGAGCAGTACTTC.

The rearrangement uses TRBV19 and TRBJ2-1; D is possibly TRBD2 (7 bases). From germline, CDR1 is LNHDA and CDR2 SQIVND (reference sequence). Trimming removed 1 base at V and 6 bases at J, with 13 bases between. CDR3 length: 15 residues. CDR3 amino acids: CASSIGRGGGNEQFF. The CDR3 DNA is TGTGCCAGTAGTATAGGGAGGGGGGGTGGCAATGAGCAGTTCTTC.

V usage is TRBV10-2 and J usage is TRBJ1-1; D is perhaps TRBD1 (6 bases). CDR1 WSHSY and CDR2 SAAADI come from the germline V gene. The CDR3 is 15 residues long. Trimming stripped 3 bases from V and 3 bases from J, with 14 bases between. The CDR3 DNA reads TGCGCCAGCAGTGACGGGGGGCCTCCTCACACTGAAGCTTTCTTT. As protein: CASSDGGPPHTEAFF.

V gene TRBV19 combines with J gene TRBJ1-2, with 7 bases lining up with TRBD1. Germline lookup yields CDR1 LNHDA and CDR2 SQIVND (reference sequence). V trimming: 4 bases; J trimming: 6 bases; junction bases outside the gene matches: 11. The CDR3 is made up of 15 amino acids. CDR3 sequence (DNA): TGTGCCAGTAGTACTGAATCCCGGGACAGAGATGGCTACACCTTC. Its protein product is CASSTESRDRDGYTF.

The rearrangement links TRBV4-1 to TRBJ2-2; 12 bases map to TRBD2. Trimming took 5 bases from V and 4 from J; bases not matched to a gene: 11. Germline assignment: CDR1 MGHRA and CDR2 YSYEKL. This CDR3 is built from 18 residues. The CDR3 spells CASSLRTSGTRGTGELFF. CDR3 nucleotides: TGCGCCAGCAGCTTGAGGACTAGCGGGACGAGGGGCACCGGGGAGCTGTTTTTT.